This is a list of T cell receptor beta chains from one sample in a study of blood T cells in healthy people across ages. Using its own MiXCR run on the 5' RACE reads, TCRdb lists one record per CDR3 protein. The table includes about 1.8 million distinct CDR3 sequences, less than 50% detected once. Source material: blood. The receptors come from a woman aged 40-49 years in good health. The CDR3 runs from the conserved cysteine through the conserved F or W. The D gene is left open where the match is weak. Rows may omit the clone size; those that give it use once, few, many or a size class.

d_gene,abundance,len,v_gene,j_gene,CDR3aa,CDR3nt
TRBD1,NA,15,TRBV9,TRBJ1-2,CASSTSQGAEHGYTF,TGTGCCAGCAGCACCTCACAGGGGGCCGAGCATGGCTACACCTTC
NA,NA,13,TRBV10-3,TRBJ1-2,CAISETGVGGYTF,TGTGCCATCAGTGAAACAGGCGTGGGAGGCTACACCTTC
NA,NA,15,TRBV5-1,TRBJ2-5,CASSSQRGLQETQYF,TGCGCCAGCAGCTCCCAGAGGGGTTTACAAGAGACCCAGTACTTC
NA,NA,14,TRBV12-3/TRBV12-4,TRBJ2-3,CASGFQRAADTQYF,TGTGCCAGCGGTTTCCAGCGAGCGGCAGATACGCAGTATTTT
NA,many,15,TRBV7-2,TRBJ2-4,CASSLEGVAKNIQYF,TGTGCCAGCAGCTTGGAGGGAGTAGCCAAAAACATTCAGTACTTC
NA,NA,19,TRBV21-1,TRBJ1-1,CASSKGTHYRGREIGEAFF,TGTGCCAGCAGCAAAGGGACCCACTACAGGGGGCGCGAGATAGGTGAAGCTTTCTTT
NA,NA,15,TRBV7-2,TRBJ1-1,CASSSRQKMNTEAFF,TGTGCCAGCAGCTCCCGACAGAAGATGAACACTGAAGCTTTCTTT
NA,NA,15,TRBV7-9,TRBJ1-2,CASSLTQGTNYGYTF,TGTGCCAGCAGCTTAACGCAGGGTACTAACTATGGCTACACCTTC
NA,NA,13,TRBV29-1,TRBJ1-2,CSGVSLRQDGYTF,TGCAGCGGTGTATCCCTTCGACAGGACGGCTACACCTTC
NA,few,14,TRBV20-1,TRBJ2-7,CSAKLGPQAYEQYF,TGCAGTGCCAAATTGGGACCACAAGCCTACGAGCAGTACTTC
NA,few,14,TRBV7-2,TRBJ1-2,CASSLAEVNYGYTF,TGTGCCAGCAGCTTAGCGGAGGTTAACTATGGCTACACCTTC
TRBD1,few,17,TRBV6-1,TRBJ2-6,CASKRSTGAGGANVLTF,TGTGCCAGCAAACGGTCGACAGGGGCTGGGGGGGCCAACGTCCTGACTTTC
NA,NA,15,TRBV20-1,TRBJ2-3,CSVPPLGAGFDTQYF,TGCAGTGTCCCCCCTCTGGGGGCCGGATTTGATACGCAGTATTTT
NA,NA,15,TRBV7-2,TRBJ2-2,CASSLVKGNTGELFF,TGTGCCAGCAGCTTAGTTAAGGGCAACACCGGGGAGCTGTTTTTT
NA,NA,17,TRBV27,TRBJ1-6,CASSLSALGRNLSPLHF,TGTGCCAGCAGTTTATCCGCTTTGGGACGGAACCTTTCACCCCTCCACTTT
NA,few,14,TRBV27,TRBJ2-5,CASSPRPNRETQYF,TGTGCCAGCAGCCCCCGGCCGAACCGAGAGACCCAGTACTTC
NA,NA,17,TRBV27,TRBJ2-1,CASSLSLGTSLYNEQFF,TGTGCCAGCAGTTTATCGCTGGGGACATCCCTCTACAATGAGCAGTTCTTC
NA,NA,15,TRBV10-3,TRBJ2-1,CAISEVEAGRHEQFF,TGTGCCATCAGTGAAGTTGAGGCAGGGAGGCATGAGCAGTTCTTC
NA,NA,14,TRBV12-3/TRBV12-4,TRBJ2-3,CASSPTTASDTQYF,TGTGCCAGCAGTCCCACCACCGCCTCCGATACGCAGTATTTT
NA,NA,12,TRBV7-8,TRBJ1-1,CASSPDWREAFF,TGTGCCAGCAGCCCCGACTGGAGGGAAGCTTTCTTT
NA,NA,13,TRBV6-5,TRBJ2-3,CASIPSSRDTQYF,TGTGCCAGCATTCCCTCTAGTCGGGATACGCAGTATTTT
NA,few,13,TRBV7-9,TRBJ2-7,CASSTGVRDEQYF,TGTGCCAGCAGCACGGGAGTTAGGGACGAGCAGTACTTC
NA,few,15,TRBV7-2,TRBJ2-5,CASSLGAGWLETQYF,TGTGCCAGCAGCTTAGGTGCAGGGTGGTTAGAGACCCAGTACTTC
TRBD2,NA,16,TRBV9,TRBJ2-3,CASSVGPGLTTDTQYF,TGTGCCAGCAGCGTAGGTCCGGGACTAACCACAGATACGCAGTATTTT
NA,NA,17,TRBV6-1,TRBJ1-2,CASSEALQGSGGYGYTF,TGTGCCAGCAGTGAAGCGCTTCAGGGATCAGGAGGGTATGGCTACACCTTC
NA,NA,17,TRBV7-2,TRBJ2-6,CASSSNPGGAGANVLTF,TGTGCCAGCAGCTCAAACCCCGGAGGGGCTGGGGCCAACGTCCTGACTTTC
NA,NA,14,TRBV7-3,TRBJ2-1,CASSPNAQVDEQFF,TGTGCCAGCAGCCCAAATGCGCAGGTCGATGAGCAGTTCTTC
TRBD2,NA,13,TRBV18,TRBJ2-7,CASSIGAGGEQYF,TGTGCCAGCTCAATCGGAGCGGGGGGGGAGCAGTACTTC
TRBD2,NA,15,TRBV20-1,TRBJ2-5,CSARDRLAGRNGQYF,TGCAGTGCTAGAGATAGACTAGCGGGGCGCAATGGGCAGTACTTC
TRBD1,NA,18,TRBV6-1,TRBJ2-1,CASSGGASIRDRVNEQFF,TGTGCCAGCAGTGGGGGGGCTTCGATCCGGGACAGGGTCAATGAGCAGTTCTTC
NA,few,12,TRBV28,TRBJ1-5,CASSSENQPQHF,TGTGCCAGCAGTTCCGAGAATCAGCCCCAGCATTTT
NA,NA,14,TRBV2,TRBJ1-2,CASRVDRTSYGYTF,TGTGCCAGCAGGGTAGACAGGACTTCCTATGGCTACACCTTC
NA,few,15,TRBV5-1,TRBJ2-5,CASSLALPPGETQYF,TGCGCCAGCAGCTTGGCACTCCCCCCCGGAGAGACCCAGTACTTC
NA,many,14,TRBV10-3,TRBJ2-1,CAISESGLNNEQFF,TGTGCCATCAGTGAGTCGGGGTTGAACAATGAGCAGTTCTTC
NA,once,14,TRBV6-2/TRBV6-3,TRBJ2-3,CASSQGLRDATQYF,TGTGCCAGCAGTCAAGGACTGAGGGATGCTACGCAGTATTTT
NA,once,10,TRBV1,TRBJ2-7,CTSSQSEQYF,TGCACCAGCAGCCAAAGCGAGCAGTACTTC
NA,NA,16,TRBV4-2,TRBJ2-3,CASSQETSSSTDTQYF,TGTGCCAGCAGCCAAGAAACTAGTTCTAGCACAGATACGCAGTATTTT
NA,NA,13,TRBV29-1,TRBJ1-2,CSAWDPKNYGCTF,NA
NA,NA,16,TRBV2,TRBJ2-5,CASSEVGARIEETQYF,TGTGCCAGCAGTGAAGTGGGGGCAAGAATTGAAGAGACCCAGTACTTC
TRBD2,NA,15,TRBV7-7,TRBJ2-1,CASSSSGGAGSEQFF,TGTGCTAGCAGCTCAAGCGGGGGGGCGGGGAGTGAGCAGTTCTTC
NA,NA,15,TRBV7-2,TRBJ1-5,CASSLAGLRNQPQHF,TGTGCCAGCAGCTTAGCGGGACTGAGAAATCAGCCCCAGCATTTT
NA,NA,11,TRBV20-1,TRBJ2-7,CSASDTHEQYF,TGCAGTGCTTCCGACACTCACGAGCAGTACTTC
NA,NA,15,TRBV2,TRBJ2-5,CASSRTRPGQETQYF,TGTGCCAGCAGTCGGACACGTCCTGGCCAAGAGACCCAGTACTTC
NA,few,14,TRBV6-2/TRBV6-3,TRBJ2-5,CASSSDSRRETQYF,TGTGCCAGCAGTTCGGACTCGCGGCGGGAGACCCAGTACTTC
TRBD1,once,18,TRBV9,TRBJ2-6,CASSHHGQGISGANVLTF,TGTGCCAGCAGCCACCACGGACAGGGGATCTCTGGGGCCAACGTCCTGACTTTC
NA,few,15,TRBV7-2,TRBJ2-5,CASSLAARGQETQYF,TGCGCCAGCAGCTTGGCAGCCAGGGGCCAAGAGACCCAGTACTTC
NA,NA,14,TRBV28,TRBJ2-3,CASRRGAGTDAQYF,TGTGCCAGCAGGAGGGGGGCGGGCACAGATGCGCAGTATTTT
NA,few,12,TRBV5-5,TRBJ1-2,CASSLDMSGYTF,TGTGCCAGCAGCTTGGACATGTCGGGCTACACCTTC
TRBD1,NA,16,TRBV13,TRBJ2-5,CASSPNPGTGVETQYF,TGTGCCAGCAGCCCCAATCCCGGGACAGGGGTCGAGACCCAGTACTTC
NA,NA,16,TRBV27,TRBJ2-7,CASSFLGHQSSYEQYF,TGTGCCAGCAGTTTCCTCGGACACCAGAGCTCCTACGAGCAGTACTTC
TRBD2,few,15,TRBV4-2,TRBJ2-7,CASSQGGEGIYEQYF,TGTGCCAGCAGCCAAGGCGGGGAGGGGATTTACGAGCAGTACTTC
NA,few,9,TRBV20-1,TRBJ2-1,CTGGQEQFF,TGCACCGGAGGACAGGAGCAGTTCTTC
TRBD2,NA,16,TRBV4-1,TRBJ2-7,CASSQGLLAGDYEQYF,TGCGCCAGCAGCCAAGGGCTACTAGCGGGGGACTACGAGCAGTACTTC